This TCR beta chain is drawn from a study of blood T cells in healthy people across ages. The second PCR ran about 6 to 12 cycles with a sample-barcoded 5' primer and J-beta primers. A template-switch adaptor with 12 random nucleotides tagged each cDNA molecule. TCRdb reprocessed the 5' RACE reads with MiXCR, giving one entry per CDR3 protein. The table has some 1.8 million distinct CDR3 sequences, roughly two fifths seen once; the top ten hold under 30%. Study-wide results and caveats: Using unsorted PBMCs precluded a conclusive naive versus antigen-experienced comparison.

The donors, all healthy, were Caucasians living in Russia, aged roughly 6 to 100. The extraction recovered at least 5.5 micrograms of total RNA per sample. This clonotype has a single count. Its antigen remains unknown. The sequence derives from a human donor in good health. Specimen: blood.

CDR3 region: CSAIAGWGNQPQHF. DNA of the CDR3: TGCAGTGCTATCGCGGGTTGGGGCAATCAGCCCCAGCATTTT. The chain has TRBV20-1 and TRBJ1-5; D gene unclear. CDR3 length equals 14 residues. CDR1 and CDR2 (germline): DFQATT, SNEGSKA (reference sequence). The V and J ends lost 4 bases and 2 bases respectively, with 12 bases between them.